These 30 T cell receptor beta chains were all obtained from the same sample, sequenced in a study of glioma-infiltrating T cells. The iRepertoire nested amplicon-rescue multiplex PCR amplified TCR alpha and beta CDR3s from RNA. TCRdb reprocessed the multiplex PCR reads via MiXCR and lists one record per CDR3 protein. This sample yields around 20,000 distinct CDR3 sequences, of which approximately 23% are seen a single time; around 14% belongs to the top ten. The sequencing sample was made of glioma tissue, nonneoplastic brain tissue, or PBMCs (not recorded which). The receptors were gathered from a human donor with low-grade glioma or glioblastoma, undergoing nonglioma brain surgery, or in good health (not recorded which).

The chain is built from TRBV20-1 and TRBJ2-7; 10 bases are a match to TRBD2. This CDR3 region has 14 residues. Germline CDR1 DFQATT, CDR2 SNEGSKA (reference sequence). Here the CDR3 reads CSALLAGTPYEQYF. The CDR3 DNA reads TGCAGCGCACTACTAGCGGGGACCCCCTACGAGCAGTACTTC.

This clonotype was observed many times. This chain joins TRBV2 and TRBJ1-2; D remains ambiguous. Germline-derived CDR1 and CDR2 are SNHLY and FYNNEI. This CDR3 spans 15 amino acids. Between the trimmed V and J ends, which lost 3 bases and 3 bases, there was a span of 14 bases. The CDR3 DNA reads TGTGCCAGCAGTGAGGGCTTGGCGGAGCACTATGGCTACACCTTC. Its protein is CASSEGLAEHYGYTF. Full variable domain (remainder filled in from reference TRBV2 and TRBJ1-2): EPEVTQTPSHQVTQMGQEVILRCVPISNHLYFYWYRQILGQKVEFLVSFYNNEISEKSEIFDDQFSVERPDGSNFTLKIRSTKLEDSAMYFCASSEGLAEHYGYTFGSGTRLTVV.

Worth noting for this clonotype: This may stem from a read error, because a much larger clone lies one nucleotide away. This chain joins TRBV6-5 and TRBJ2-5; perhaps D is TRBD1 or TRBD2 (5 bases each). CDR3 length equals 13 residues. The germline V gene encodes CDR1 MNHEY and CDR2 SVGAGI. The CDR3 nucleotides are TGTGCCAGCAGTTACGGGACGCAAGAGGCCCAGTACTTC. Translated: CASSYGTQEAQYF.

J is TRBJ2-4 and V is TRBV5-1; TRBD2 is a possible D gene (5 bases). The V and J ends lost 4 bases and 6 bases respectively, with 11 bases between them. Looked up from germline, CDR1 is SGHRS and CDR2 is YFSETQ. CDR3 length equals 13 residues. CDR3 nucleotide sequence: TGCGCCAGCAGCCCGGACTCTGGAAACATTCAGTACTTC. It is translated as CASSPDSGNIQYF.

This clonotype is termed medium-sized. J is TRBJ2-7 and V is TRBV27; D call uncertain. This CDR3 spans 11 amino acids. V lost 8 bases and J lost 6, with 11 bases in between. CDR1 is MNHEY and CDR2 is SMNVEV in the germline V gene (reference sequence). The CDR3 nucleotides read TGTGCCAGCGGTCTCGTTGGCGAGCAGTACTTC. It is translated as CASGLVGEQYF.

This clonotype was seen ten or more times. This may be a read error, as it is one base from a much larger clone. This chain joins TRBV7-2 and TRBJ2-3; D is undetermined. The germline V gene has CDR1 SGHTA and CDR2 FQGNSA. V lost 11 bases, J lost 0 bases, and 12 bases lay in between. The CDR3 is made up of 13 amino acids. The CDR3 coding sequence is TGTGCCCGCATGGATTTTAGCACAGATACGCAGTATTTT. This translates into CARMDFSTDTQYF.

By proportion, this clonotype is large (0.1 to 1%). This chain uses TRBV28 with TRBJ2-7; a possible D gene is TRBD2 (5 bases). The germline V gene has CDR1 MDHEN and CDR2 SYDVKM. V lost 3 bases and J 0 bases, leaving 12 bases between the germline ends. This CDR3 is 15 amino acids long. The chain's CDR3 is CASSFSGLSSYEQYF. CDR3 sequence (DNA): TGTGCCAGCAGTTTCAGCGGCCTTAGCTCCTACGAGCAGTACTTC.

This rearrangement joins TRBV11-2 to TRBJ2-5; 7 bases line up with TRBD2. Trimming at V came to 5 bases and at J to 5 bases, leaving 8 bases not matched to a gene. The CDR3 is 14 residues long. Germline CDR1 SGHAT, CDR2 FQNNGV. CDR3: CASSPTSLKETQYF. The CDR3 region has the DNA TGTGCCAGCAGCCCGACTAGCCTGAAGGAGACCCAGTACTTC.

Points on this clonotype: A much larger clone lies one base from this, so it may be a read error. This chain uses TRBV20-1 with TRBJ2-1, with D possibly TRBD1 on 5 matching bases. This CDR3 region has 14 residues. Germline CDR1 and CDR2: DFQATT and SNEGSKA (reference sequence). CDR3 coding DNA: TGCAGTGCGCGACAGACGAGCTCCTACAATGAGGAGTTCTTC. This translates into CSARQTSSYNEEFF.

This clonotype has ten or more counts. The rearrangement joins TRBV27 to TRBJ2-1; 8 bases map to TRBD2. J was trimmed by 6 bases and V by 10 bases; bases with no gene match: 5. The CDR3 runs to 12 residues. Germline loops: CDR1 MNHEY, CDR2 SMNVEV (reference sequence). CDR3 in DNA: TGTGCCACGGGACTAGGGCTCAATGAGCAGTTCTTC. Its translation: CATGLGLNEQFF.

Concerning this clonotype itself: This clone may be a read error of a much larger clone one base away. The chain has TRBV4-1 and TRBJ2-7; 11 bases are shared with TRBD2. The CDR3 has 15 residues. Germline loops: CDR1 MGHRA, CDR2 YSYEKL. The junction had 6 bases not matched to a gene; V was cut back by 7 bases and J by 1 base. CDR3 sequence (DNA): TGCGCCAGCATCCGCGGGACTAGCGGATCCTACGAGCAGTACTTC. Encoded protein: CASIRGTSGSYEQYF.

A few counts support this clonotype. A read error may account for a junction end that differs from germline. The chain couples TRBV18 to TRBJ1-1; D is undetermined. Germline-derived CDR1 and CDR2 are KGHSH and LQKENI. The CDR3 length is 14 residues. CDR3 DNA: TGTGCCAGCTCCCCACGGACGGAAAACACTGAAGCTTTCTTT. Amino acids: CASSPRTENTEAFF.

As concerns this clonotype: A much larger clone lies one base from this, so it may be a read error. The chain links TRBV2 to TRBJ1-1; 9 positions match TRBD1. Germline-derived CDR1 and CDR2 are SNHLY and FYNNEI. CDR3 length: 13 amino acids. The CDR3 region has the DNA TGTACCAGCATAGACAGGGGGTACGCTGAAGCTTTCTTT. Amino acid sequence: CTSIDRGYAEAFF.

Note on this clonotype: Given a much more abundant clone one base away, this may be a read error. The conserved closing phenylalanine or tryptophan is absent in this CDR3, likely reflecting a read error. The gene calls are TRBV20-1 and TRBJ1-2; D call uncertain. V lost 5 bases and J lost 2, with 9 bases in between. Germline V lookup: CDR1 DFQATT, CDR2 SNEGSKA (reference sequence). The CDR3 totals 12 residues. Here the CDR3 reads CSAQKLNYGYTL. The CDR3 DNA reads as TGCAGTGCTCAGAAATTGAACTATGGCTACACCTTA.

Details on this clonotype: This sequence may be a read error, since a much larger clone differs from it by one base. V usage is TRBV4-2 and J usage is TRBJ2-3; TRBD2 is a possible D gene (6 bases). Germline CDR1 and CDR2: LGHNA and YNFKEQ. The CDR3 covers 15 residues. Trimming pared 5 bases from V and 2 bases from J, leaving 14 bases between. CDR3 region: CASSFGGILTDTQYF. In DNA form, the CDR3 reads TGTGCCAGCAGCTTTGGAGGGATCCTCACAGATACGCAGTATTTT.

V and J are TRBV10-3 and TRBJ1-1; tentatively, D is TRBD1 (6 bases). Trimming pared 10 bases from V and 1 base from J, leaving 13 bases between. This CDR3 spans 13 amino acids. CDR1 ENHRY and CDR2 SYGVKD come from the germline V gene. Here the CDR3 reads CATLQGTNTEAFF. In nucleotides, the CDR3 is TGTGCCACCTTACAGGGTACGAACACTGAAGCTTTCTTT.

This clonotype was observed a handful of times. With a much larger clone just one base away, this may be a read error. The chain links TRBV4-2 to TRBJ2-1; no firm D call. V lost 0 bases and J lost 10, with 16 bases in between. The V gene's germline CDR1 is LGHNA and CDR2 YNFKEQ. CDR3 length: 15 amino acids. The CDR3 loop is CASSQDRAYHYEQFF. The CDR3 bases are TGTGCCAGCAGCCAAGACAGAGCTTACCACTACGAGCAGTTCTTC.

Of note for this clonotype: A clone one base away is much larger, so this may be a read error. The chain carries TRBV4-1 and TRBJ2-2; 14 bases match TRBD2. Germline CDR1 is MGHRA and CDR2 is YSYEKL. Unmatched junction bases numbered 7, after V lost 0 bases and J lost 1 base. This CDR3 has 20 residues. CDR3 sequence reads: CASSQDIRTSGGKNTGELFF. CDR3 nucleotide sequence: TGCGCCAGCAGCCAAGACATTAGGACTAGCGGGGGGAAGAACACCGGGGAGCTGTTTTTT.

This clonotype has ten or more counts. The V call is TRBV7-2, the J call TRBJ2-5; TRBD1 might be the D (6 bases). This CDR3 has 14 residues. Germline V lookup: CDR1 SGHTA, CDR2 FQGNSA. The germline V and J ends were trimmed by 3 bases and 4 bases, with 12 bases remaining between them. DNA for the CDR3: TGTGCCAGCAGCTTTATGCAGGGGCCAGAGACCCAGTACTTC. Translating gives CASSFMQGPETQYF.

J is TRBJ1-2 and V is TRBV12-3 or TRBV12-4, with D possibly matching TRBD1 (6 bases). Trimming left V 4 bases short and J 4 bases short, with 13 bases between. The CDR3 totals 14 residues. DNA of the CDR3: TGTGCCAGCAGTTCAGGGGAGGGGAGCTATGGCTACACCTTC. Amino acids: CASSSGEGSYGYTF.

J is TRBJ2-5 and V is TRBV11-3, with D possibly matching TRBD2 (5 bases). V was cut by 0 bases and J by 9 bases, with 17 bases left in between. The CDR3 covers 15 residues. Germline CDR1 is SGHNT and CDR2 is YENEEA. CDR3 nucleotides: TGTGCCAGCAGCTTAGATCCGGGGAGTCAGAGGGCCCAGTACTTC. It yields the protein CASSLDPGSQRAQYF.

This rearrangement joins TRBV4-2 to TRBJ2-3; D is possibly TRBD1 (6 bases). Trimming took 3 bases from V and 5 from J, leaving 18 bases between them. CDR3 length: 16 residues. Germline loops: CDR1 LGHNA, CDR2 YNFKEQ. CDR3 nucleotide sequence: TGTGCCAGCAGCCAGGCAACAGGGATAGGAGGAGATACGCAGTATTTT. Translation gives CASSQATGIGGDTQYF.

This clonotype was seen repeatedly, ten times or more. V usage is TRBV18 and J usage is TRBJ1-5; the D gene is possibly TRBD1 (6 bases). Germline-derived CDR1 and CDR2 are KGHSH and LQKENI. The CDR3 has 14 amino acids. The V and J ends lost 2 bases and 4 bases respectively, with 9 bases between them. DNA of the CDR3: TGTGCCAGCTCACCAGGACAGCAAAATCAGCCCCAGCATTTT. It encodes CASSPGQQNQPQHF.

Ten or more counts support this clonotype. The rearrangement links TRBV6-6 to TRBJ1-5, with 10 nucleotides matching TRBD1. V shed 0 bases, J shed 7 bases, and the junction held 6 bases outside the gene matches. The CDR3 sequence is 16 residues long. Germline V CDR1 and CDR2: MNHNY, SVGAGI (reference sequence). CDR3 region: CASSYSRDRGGQPQHF. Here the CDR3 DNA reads TGTGCCAGCAGTTACTCGAGGGACAGGGGCGGACAGCCCCAGCATTTT.

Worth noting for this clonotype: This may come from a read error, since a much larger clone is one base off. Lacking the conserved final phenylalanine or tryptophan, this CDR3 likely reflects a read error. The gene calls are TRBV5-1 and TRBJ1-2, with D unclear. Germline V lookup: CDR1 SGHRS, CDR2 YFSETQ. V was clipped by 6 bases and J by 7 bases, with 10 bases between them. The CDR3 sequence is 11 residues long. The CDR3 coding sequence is TGCGCCAGCACCATGGGTCGTGGCTACACCTCC. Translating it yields CASTMGRGYTS.

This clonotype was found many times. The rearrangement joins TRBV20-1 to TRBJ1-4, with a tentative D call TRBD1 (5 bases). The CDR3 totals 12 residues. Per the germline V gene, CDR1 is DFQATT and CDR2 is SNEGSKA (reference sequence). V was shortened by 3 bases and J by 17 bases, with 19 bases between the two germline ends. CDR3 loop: CSARARRGSIFF. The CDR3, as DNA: TGCAGTGCTAGGGCCCGGCGGGGGAGTATTTTTTTT.

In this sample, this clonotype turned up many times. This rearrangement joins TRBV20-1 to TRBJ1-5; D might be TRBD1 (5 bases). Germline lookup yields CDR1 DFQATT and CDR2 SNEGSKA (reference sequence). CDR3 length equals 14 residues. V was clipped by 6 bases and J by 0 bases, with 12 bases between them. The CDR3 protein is CSASTTDSNQPQHF. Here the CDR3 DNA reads TGCAGTGCCTCAACGACAGATAGCAATCAGCCCCAGCATTTT.

The CDR3 bases are TGTGCCAGTAGGGGGCCCCTCACAGATACGCAGTATTTT. This translates into CASRGPLTDTQYF. The rearrangement uses TRBV19 and TRBJ2-3; tentative D call: TRBD1 (5 bases). Germline V gene sequence: CDR1 LNHDA, CDR2 SQIVND (reference sequence). CDR3 length: 13 residues. Trimming left V 6 bases short and J 2 bases short, with 9 bases between.

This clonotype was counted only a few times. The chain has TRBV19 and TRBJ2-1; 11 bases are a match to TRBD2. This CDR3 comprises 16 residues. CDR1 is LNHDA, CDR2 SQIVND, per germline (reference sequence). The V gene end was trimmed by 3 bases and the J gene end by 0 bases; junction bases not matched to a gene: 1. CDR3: CASSIGTSGSYNEQFF. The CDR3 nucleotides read TGTGCCAGTAGTATCGGGACTAGCGGCTCCTACAATGAGCAGTTCTTC.

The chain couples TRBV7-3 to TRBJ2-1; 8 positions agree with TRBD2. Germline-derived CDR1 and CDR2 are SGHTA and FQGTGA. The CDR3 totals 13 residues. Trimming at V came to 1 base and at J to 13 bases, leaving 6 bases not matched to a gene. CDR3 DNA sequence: TGTGCCAGCAGCTTAATCCTAGCGGGCCCCCAGTTCTTC. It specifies CASSLILAGPQFF. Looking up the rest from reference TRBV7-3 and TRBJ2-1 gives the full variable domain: GAGVSQTPSNKVTEKGKYVELRCDPISGHTALYWYRQSLGQGPEFLIYFQGTGAADDSGLPNDRFFAVRPEGSVSTLKIQRTERGDSAVYLCASSLILAGPQFFGPGTRLTVL.